A selection of T cell receptor beta chains follows, all from one sample in a study of cytomegalovirus exposure and HLA in healthy donors. Only in-frame clones appear in the TCRdb table, and some are missing; sequencing was by immunoSEQ multiplex PCR. Among about 200,000 clones, about nine tenths were seen once, and the ten largest hold roughly 2%. The sample taken for sequencing was PBMCs. These receptors were taken from a woman aged 18 to 35 in good health and CMV-seropositive. The CDR3 runs from the conserved cysteine through the conserved F or W. A D gene is named only where the DNA matches it firmly.

V	D	J	CDR3	DNA
TRBV18	TRBD1	TRBJ1-1	CASSPGTVNTEAFF	TGTGCCAGCTCACCAGGGACAGTGAACACTGAAGCTTTCTTT
TRBV10-3	TRBD2	TRBJ2-7	CAIKGTSGRSTGEQYF	TGTGCCATCAAGGGGACTAGCGGGAGAAGTACGGGTGAGCAGTACTTC
TRBV1	.	TRBJ2-7	CTSSLSGPGASYEQYF	TGCACCAGCAGCCTAAGTGGTCCAGGGGCAAGCTACGAGCAGTACTTC
TRBV5-1	TRBD1	TRBJ1-3	CASSLGQGGGNTIYF	TGCGCCAGCAGCTTGGGACAGGGGGGAGGAAACACCATATATTTT
TRBV2	.	TRBJ1-2	CASNSPGTYYGYTF	TGTGCCAGCAACAGCCCTGGGACATACTATGGCTACACCTTC
TRBV19	.	TRBJ1-5	CASRSSTGYSNQPQHF	TGTGCCAGTAGATCCTCCACAGGGTATAGCAATCAGCCCCAGCATTTT
TRBV27	TRBD1	TRBJ1-5	CASRPGTESNQPQHF	TGTGCCAGCCGACCCGGGACAGAGAGCAATCAGCCCCAGCATTTT
TRBV19	.	TRBJ1-2	CASSIFAPDTSYGYTF	TGTGCCAGTAGTATCTTCGCTCCAGACACCTCCTATGGCTACACCTTC
TRBV29-1	TRBD1	TRBJ1-1	CSGQGQMNTEAFF	TGCAGCGGACAGGGGCAAATGAACACTGAAGCTTTCTTT
TRBV27	.	TRBJ1-1	CASSRQSMNTEAFF	TGTGCCAGCAGTCGACAGTCCATGAACACTGAAGCTTTCTTT